This TCR beta chain was found in a study of control samples from healthy donors and cancer patients. Sequencing was performed with immunoSEQ multiplex PCR; in TCRdb, only in-frame clones are kept and a portion is missing. Its table records roughly 190,000 clones. The CDR3 covers 14 residues. Germline CDR1 and CDR2: SGDLS and YYNGEE. V gave up 5 bases and J gave up 1 base; unmatched junction bases: 1. This chain connects TRBV9 to TRBJ1-1; 11 bases fit TRBD1. Source material: blood. The clonotype was recovered from a woman aged 30 to 39 in good health. The CDR3 DNA is TGTGCCAGCAGTGGGACAGGGGGGAACACTGAAGCTTTCTTT. Amino acid sequence: CASSGTGGNTEAFF.